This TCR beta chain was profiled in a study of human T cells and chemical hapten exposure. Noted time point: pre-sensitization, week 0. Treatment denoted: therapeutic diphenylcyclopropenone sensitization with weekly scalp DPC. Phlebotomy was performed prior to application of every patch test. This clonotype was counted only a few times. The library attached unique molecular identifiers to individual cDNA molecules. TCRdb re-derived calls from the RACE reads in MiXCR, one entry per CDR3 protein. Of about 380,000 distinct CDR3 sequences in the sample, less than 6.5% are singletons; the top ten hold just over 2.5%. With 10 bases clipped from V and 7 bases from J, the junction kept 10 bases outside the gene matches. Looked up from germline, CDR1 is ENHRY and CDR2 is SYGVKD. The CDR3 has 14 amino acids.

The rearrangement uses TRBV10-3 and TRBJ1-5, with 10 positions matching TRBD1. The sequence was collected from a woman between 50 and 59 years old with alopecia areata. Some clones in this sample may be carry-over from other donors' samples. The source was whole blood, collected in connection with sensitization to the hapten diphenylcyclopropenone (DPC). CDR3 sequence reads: CATRGTGEAQPQHF. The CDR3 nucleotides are TGTGCCACCCGGGGGACAGGGGAGGCACAGCCCCAGCATTTT.